The 17 T cell receptor beta chains listed next were all sequenced from one sample in a study of PD-1 blockade in classical Hodgkin lymphoma (dated by TCRdb to 2018 to 2021). Library preparation employed the immunoSEQ multiplex PCR assay. Drawn from immuneACCESS, this table holds only the in-frame rearrangements with V and J called that TCRdb kept. Clones are partly lost; checked studies trace under half to an unresolved V gene and leave the rest unexplained. For this sample there are around 13,000 clones; under 90% appear just once. The ten largest clones add up to 0.5% of the sample. The meaning of the sample's time point label: cycle 1 day 1 (C1D1), immediately before nivolumab initiation. Relapse after autologous stem cell transplantation had occurred in all trial patients, and cohorts A, B and C were distinguished by prior brentuximab vedotin exposure. Using a Miltenyi CD4+ T cell isolation kit, CD4+ T cells were purified from thawed PBMCs through magnetic negative selection.

The sample in question was CD4+ T cells from blood, obtained at baseline. The receptors here all came from a human donor with classical Hodgkin lymphoma.

The J gene is TRBJ2-5, the V gene TRBV20-1; D is undetermined. This CDR3 spans 11 amino acids. Germline CDR1 reads DFQATT; CDR2 reads SNEGSKA (reference sequence). Trimming left V 0 bases short and J 6 bases short, with 5 bases between. This CDR3 reads CSARDGKTQYF. DNA for the CDR3: TGCAGTGCTAGAGATGGGAAGACCCAGTACTTC.

The V call is TRBV6-6, the J call TRBJ1-3; D ambiguous. The CDR3 is 14 amino acids. V lost 2 bases, J lost 2 bases, and 7 bases lay in between. Per the germline V gene, CDR1 is MNHNY and CDR2 is SVGAGI (reference sequence). The CDR3 loop reads CASSYTQPGNTIYF. The CDR3 DNA follows: TGTGCCAGCAGTTACACACAACCTGGAAACACCATATATTTT.

The genes are TRBV6-1 and TRBJ1-1; D may be TRBD1 (5 bases). The CDR3 runs to 13 residues. The V end lost 6 bases, the J end lost 0 bases, and 8 bases lay between the germline ends. CDR1 is MNHNS and CDR2 is SASEGT in the germline V gene. The CDR3 loop is CASRGAMNTEAFF. The CDR3 DNA reads as TGTGCCAGCAGAGGGGCCATGAACACTGAAGCTTTCTTT.

This chain connects TRBV5-1 to TRBJ1-4, with a weak D call TRBD1 (5 bases). This CDR3 has 14 residues. V lost 4 bases, J lost 7 bases, and 14 bases lay in between. Germline loops: CDR1 SGHRS, CDR2 YFSETQ. For the CDR3, the DNA is TGCGCCAGCAGCCTGGAAGGGGTGGGTGAAAAACTGTTTTTT. This translates into CASSLEGVGEKLFF.

The chain has TRBV6-5 and TRBJ2-7, with D unclear. The CDR3 extends over 13 amino acids. V dropped 8 bases and J dropped 5 bases, with 16 bases sitting between them. Germline V gives CDR1 MNHEY, CDR2 SVGAGI. The DNA for the CDR3 is TGTGCCAGCCGCCTGGACCTGGGCCACGAGCAGTACTTC. It specifies CASRLDLGHEQYF.

The rearrangement uses TRBV4-2 and TRBJ1-2; D is unresolved. Trimming cost V 0 bases and J 3 bases, with 5 bases left between them. The CDR3 has 13 residues. The germline gives CDR1 LGHNA, CDR2 YNFKEQ. CDR3 region: CASSQETDYGYTF. In DNA, the CDR3 is TGTGCCAGCAGCCAAGAAACGGACTATGGCTACACCTTC.

The genes are TRBV28 and TRBJ2-1; TRBD2 agrees at 8 bases. Per germline, CDR1 MDHEN and CDR2 SYDVKM. V trimming: 7 bases; J trimming: 3 bases; junction bases outside the gene matches: 11. The CDR3 length is 16 residues. CDR3 in DNA: TGTGCCAGCACCTCAGCTCCGGGACTAGGCTACAATGAGCAGTTCTTC. Translating it yields CASTSAPGLGYNEQFF. Full variable domain (remainder filled in from reference TRBV28 and TRBJ2-1): DVKVTQSSRYLVKRTGEKVFLECVQDMDHENMFWYRQDPGLGLRLIYFSYDVKMKEKGDIPEGYSVSREKKERFSLILESASTNQTSMYLCASTSAPGLGYNEQFFGPGTRLTVL.

This chain connects TRBV15 to TRBJ2-1, with TRBD2 matching 8 bases. The V gene's germline CDR1 is LNHNV and CDR2 YYDKDF (reference sequence). The CDR3 consists of 12 residues. With V trimmed by 4 bases and J by 12 bases, 5 bases remained unmatched. The CDR3 loop reads CATSNSGSAQFF. The CDR3 region has the DNA TGTGCCACCAGCAACAGCGGGAGTGCGCAGTTCTTC. Looking up the rest from reference TRBV15 and TRBJ2-1 gives the full variable domain: DAMVIQNPRYQVTQFGKPVTLSCSQTLNHNVMYWYQQKSSQAPKLLFHYYDKDFNNEADTPDNFQSRRPNTSFCFLDIRSPGLGDTAMYLCATSNSGSAQFFGPGTRLTVL.

The genes are TRBV7-9 and TRBJ2-5; TRBD2 is a possible D gene (5 bases). This CDR3 has 16 amino acids. Germline lookup yields CDR1 SEHNR and CDR2 FQNEAQ (reference sequence). Trimming took off 5 bases at V and 3 bases at J, with 19 bases between the two ends. As DNA, the CDR3 is TGTGCCAGCAGCCACGACGAGCTACTCGGGGAAGAGACCCAGTACTTC. This gives the protein CASSHDELLGEETQYF.

This clone has just one count. CDR3 sequence (DNA): TGTGCCTCCGTTGGGTTCGGGTCGAGCAACACTGAAGCTTTCTTT. Translation gives CASVGFGSSNTEAFF. The chain couples TRBV19 to TRBJ1-1; no clear D. CDR3 length: 15 amino acids. Germline V gene lookup returns CDR1 LNHDA and CDR2 SQIVND (reference sequence). Deletions cut 11 bases from V and 2 bases from J, with 21 bases between.

J is TRBJ2-7 and V is TRBV15, with D perhaps being TRBD1 or TRBD2 (6 bases each). CDR3 length: 17 residues. The germline V gene has CDR1 LNHNV and CDR2 YYDKDF (reference sequence). V lost 3 bases and J 6 bases, leaving 24 bases between the germline ends. The CDR3 DNA reads as TGTGCCACCAGCAGCATCCCGCTGGGGGGCGAGGGGGTCGAGCAGTACTTC. It is translated as CATSSIPLGGEGVEQYF.

The chain has TRBV28 and TRBJ2-7; D ambiguous. Germline V gene data show CDR1 as MDHEN and CDR2 as SYDVKM. The CDR3 is 16 amino acids. V was cut by 3 bases and J by 4 bases, with 19 bases left in between. This CDR3 is CASSFRVVLGLYEQYF. CDR3 in DNA: TGTGCCAGCAGTTTCCGGGTTGTGCTGGGTTTGTACGAGCAGTACTTC.

This clone was seen a handful of times. CDR3 nucleotides: TGTGCCAGCAGCACGCGGACAGATAGCTATGGCTACACCTTC. As protein: CASSTRTDSYGYTF. This chain joins TRBV7-2 and TRBJ1-2; possible D gene TRBD1, 6 bases. This CDR3 is built from 14 residues. Trimming removed 5 bases at V and 4 bases at J, with 14 bases between. CDR1 and CDR2 from the germline V gene are SGHTA and FQGNSA.

This chain uses TRBV4-2 with TRBJ2-3; D is possibly TRBD2 (6 bases). This CDR3 is built from 14 residues. Germline V CDR1 and CDR2: LGHNA, YNFKEQ. Trimming shortened V by 3 bases and J by 3 bases, and 10 bases separated the two germline ends. CDR3 in amino acids: CASSQGGLTDTQYF. DNA of the CDR3: TGTGCCAGCAGCCAGGGAGGTCTTACAGATACGCAGTATTTT.

This chain connects TRBV5-1 to TRBJ1-4; 7 bases align to TRBD1. Per germline, CDR1 SGHRS and CDR2 YFSETQ. The V gene end was trimmed by 3 bases and the J gene end by 5 bases; junction bases not matched to a gene: 4. The CDR3 length is 14 residues. CDR3 amino acids: CASSSGQPNEKLFF. CDR3 bases: TGCGCCAGCAGCTCGGGACAGCCGAATGAAAAACTGTTTTTT.

This clone came up once. The V gene is TRBV30, the J gene TRBJ1-1, with a weak D call TRBD1 (5 bases). Germline CDR1 reads GTSNPN; CDR2 reads SVGIG (reference sequence). CDR3 length: 13 residues. Trimming took 2 bases from V and 3 from J, leaving 10 bases between them. The CDR3 DNA sequence: TGTGCCTGGAGTCGCCGAGGGGACACTGAAGCTTTCTTT. As protein: CAWSRRGDTEAFF.

The V gene is TRBV21-1, the J gene TRBJ2-7; TRBD1, the D gene given by the table, was not confirmed from the DNA. TRBV21-1 is described as a pseudogene. The CDR3 spans 16 residues. DNA for the CDR3: TGTGCCAGCAGCAAATCAGGACAGCGCACATCGTACGAGCAGTACTTC. This gives the protein CASSKSGQRTSYEQYF.